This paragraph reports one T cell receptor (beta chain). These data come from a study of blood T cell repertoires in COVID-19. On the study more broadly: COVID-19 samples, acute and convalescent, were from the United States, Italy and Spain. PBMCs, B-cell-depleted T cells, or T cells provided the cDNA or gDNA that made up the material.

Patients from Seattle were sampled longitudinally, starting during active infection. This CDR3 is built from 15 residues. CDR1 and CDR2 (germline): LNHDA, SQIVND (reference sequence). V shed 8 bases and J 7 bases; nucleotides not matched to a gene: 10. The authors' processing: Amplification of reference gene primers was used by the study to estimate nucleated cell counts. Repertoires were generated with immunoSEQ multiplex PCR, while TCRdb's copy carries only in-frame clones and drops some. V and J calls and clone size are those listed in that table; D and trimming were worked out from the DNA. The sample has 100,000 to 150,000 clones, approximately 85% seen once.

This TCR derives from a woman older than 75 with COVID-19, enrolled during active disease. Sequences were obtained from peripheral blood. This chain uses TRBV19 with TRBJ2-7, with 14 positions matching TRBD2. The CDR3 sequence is CASDAGTSGRVEQYF. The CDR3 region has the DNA TGTGCCAGTGACGCGGGGACTAGCGGGAGAGTAGAGCAGTACTTC.